This T cell receptor (beta chain) was retrieved from a study of a mutant IDH1 vaccine in newly diagnosed glioma. Study-level results: Overall, 85% to 95% of patients had vaccine-induced immune responses. Alterations occurring in top peripheral T cell clonotypes seemed unrelated to pseudoprogression.

Time point indicated: week 47, end of study. A single vaccine dose contained 300 ug of mutant IDH1 20-mer peptide, and topical imiquimod was used with it. Across weeks 1, 3, 5, 7, 11, 15, 19 and 23, patients received a vaccination each time, eight in all. Clones were read by immunoSEQ multiplex PCR, and TCRdb kept only the in-frame ones, dropping some. The sample includes roughly 51,000 clones, about 88% of them seen just once. As concerns this clone: Antigen unknown.

The CDR3 extends over 16 amino acids. Germline CDR1 and CDR2: ENHRY and SYGVKD. The V gene end was trimmed by 6 bases and the J gene end by 0 bases; junction bases not matched to a gene: 8. This receptor was identified in a woman aged 30 to 39 with glioma. Some clones in this sample may be carry-over from other donors' samples. The genes are TRBV10-3 and TRBJ2-7; 10 nucleotides align to TRBD1. Source: PBMCs, taken from a glioma patient whose treatment included an IDH1 peptide vaccine. CDR3 nucleotides: TGTGCCATCAGCCGAGCGGGACAGGGGCTCTCCTACGAGCAGTACTTC. Translating gives CAISRAGQGLSYEQYF.